These 25 T cell receptor beta chains were sequenced from one sample in a study of T cell responses to AZD1222 COVID-19 vaccine. TCRdb's table, derived via immunoSEQ multiplex PCR, lists solely in-frame clones and lacks some. In the table there are around 150,000 clones, 92% of which are singletons. The sequencing used peripheral blood, collected 28 days after the second AZD1222 dose. The receptor source for this set is an adult who received the AZD1222 COVID-19 vaccine.

The rearrangement joins TRBV5-5 to TRBJ1-1, with a tentative D call TRBD1 (6 bases). V lost 2 bases and J 5 bases, leaving 13 bases between the germline ends. The length of the CDR3 is 14 residues. Germline V lookup: CDR1 SGHKS, CDR2 YYEKEE (reference sequence). The CDR3 loop reads CASSFYREGTEAFF. DNA for the CDR3: TGTGCCAGCAGCTTTTACAGGGAGGGGACTGAAGCTTTCTTT.

The rearrangement links TRBV10-2 to TRBJ1-5, with a weak D call TRBD1 (5 bases). The CDR3 consists of 15 residues. Trimming removed 4 bases from V and 2 bases from J, with 12 bases in between. The germline gives CDR1 WSHSY, CDR2 SAAADI. In nucleotides, the CDR3 is TGCGCCAGCAGTGTGGGAGGGGCCGGCAATCAGCCCCAGCATTTT. It codes for CASSVGGAGNQPQHF.

This chain links TRBV5-1 with TRBJ1-6; 8 positions agree with TRBD1. The length of the CDR3 is 16 residues. V trimming: 4 bases; J trimming: 7 bases; junction bases outside the gene matches: 10. The germline V gene has CDR1 SGHRS and CDR2 YFSETQ. The CDR3 nucleotides read TGCGCCAGCAGCCCAGCGCCAGGGGGCGTGAATTCACCCCTCCACTTT. Protein: CASSPAPGGVNSPLHF.

This sequence joins TRBV19 and TRBJ2-2; 9 nucleotides align to TRBD1. The CDR3 loop spans 17 amino acids. Germline V gives CDR1 LNHDA, CDR2 SQIVND (reference sequence). V lost 1 base to trimming and J lost 5 bases; unmatched junction nucleotides: 8. CDR3 DNA sequence: TGTGCCAGTAGTATAGGAATCGGGACAGGGAATACCGGGGAGCTGTTTTTT. This translates into CASSIGIGTGNTGELFF.

V usage is TRBV5-5 and J usage is TRBJ2-3, with TRBD1 matching 11 bases. This CDR3 comprises 15 residues. CDR1 SGHKS and CDR2 YYEKEE come from the germline V gene (reference sequence). With 4 bases clipped from V and 6 bases from J, the junction kept 7 bases outside the gene matches. DNA for the CDR3: TGTGCCAGCAGCCCAGGACAGGGGGCGGGGGATACGCAGTATTTT. It codes for CASSPGQGAGDTQYF. Filled out from reference TRBV5-5 and TRBJ2-3, the complete variable domain reads DAGVTQSPTHLIKTRGQQVTLRCSPISGHKSVSWYQQVLGQGPQFIFQYYEKEERGRGNFPDRFSARQFPNYSSELNVNALLLGDSALYLCASSPGQGAGDTQYFGPGTRLTVL.

The V and J genes are TRBV7-2 and TRBJ1-5, with D possibly TRBD1 on 6 matching bases. There are 15 residues in the CDR3. Germline V gene sequence: CDR1 SGHTA, CDR2 FQGNSA. V gave up 1 base and J gave up 6 bases, with 13 bases separating them. The CDR3 nucleotides read TGTGCCAGCAGCTTAGTAGGTGGGGGCGGTCAGCCCCAGCATTTT. Translated, it gives CASSLVGGGGQPQHF.

The rearrangement links TRBV28 to TRBJ2-1, with D possibly matching TRBD2 (6 bases). The CDR3 extends over 13 amino acids. Germline V gives CDR1 MDHEN, CDR2 SYDVKM. CDR3 nucleotide sequence: TGTGTTAGTGGGGGGACGTCCTACAATGAGCAGTTCTTC. Amino acid sequence: CVSGGTSYNEQFF.

The chain couples TRBV12-5 to TRBJ1-5; TRBD1 is a possible D gene (6 bases). This CDR3 has 13 residues. Between the trimmed V and J ends, which lost 4 bases and 7 bases, there was a span of 11 bases. The germline V gene encodes CDR1 LGHNT and CDR2 FRNRAP. The chain's CDR3 is CASGSDRGQPQHF. In nucleotides, the CDR3 is TGTGCTAGTGGTTCTGATAGGGGGCAGCCCCAGCATTTT. Filled out from reference TRBV12-5 and TRBJ1-5, the complete variable domain reads DARVTQTPRHKVTEMGQEVTMRCQPILGHNTVFWYRQTMMQGLELLAYFRNRAPLDDSGMPKDRFSAEMPDATLATLKIQPSEPRDSAVYFCASGSDRGQPQHFGDGTRLSIL.

The chain has TRBV10-3 and TRBJ1-5; D is unclear. There are 15 residues in the CDR3. V was trimmed by 3 bases and J by 0 bases, leaving 9 bases between them. The germline V gene encodes CDR1 ENHRY and CDR2 SYGVKD. The CDR3, as DNA: TGTGCCATCAGTGATCGAGTTAATAGCAATCAGCCCCAGCATTTT. Translated: CAISDRVNSNQPQHF.

The gene calls are TRBV19 and TRBJ2-7, with D uncertain. The CDR3 is 13 residues long. Per germline, CDR1 LNHDA and CDR2 SQIVND (reference sequence). Trimming removed 5 bases from V and 2 bases from J, with 10 bases in between. The CDR3 region has the DNA TGTGCCAGTAGTGCAGGCGTCACCTACGAGCAGTACTTC. Its translation: CASSAGVTYEQYF.

The V call is TRBV4-1, the J call TRBJ2-7, with a possible D match to TRBD2 (5 bases). Germline assignment: CDR1 MGHRA and CDR2 YSYEKL. The CDR3 runs 13 residues. Trimming cost V 2 bases and J 11 bases, with 16 bases left between them. CDR3 sequence: CASSQSLLAKKYF. CDR3 in DNA: TGCGCCAGCAGCCAATCGCTTCTAGCTAAAAAGTACTTC.

This clone was counted between two and nine times. The rearrangement uses TRBV18 and TRBJ1-1, with D maybe TRBD1 (5 bases). This CDR3 has 15 amino acids. Germline CDR1 KGHSH, CDR2 LQKENI. The germline V and J ends were trimmed by 6 bases and 3 bases, with 17 bases remaining between them. As DNA, the CDR3 is TGTGCCAGCTCCCCCGGGGCGGGAGGTCACACTGAAGCTTTCTTT. This gives the protein CASSPGAGGHTEAFF.

The V gene is TRBV21-1, the J gene TRBJ1-5. TRBV21-1 represents a pseudogene. The CDR3 is 15 residues long. The CDR3 sequence: CASSKVKAEGQPQHF. CDR3 sequence (DNA): TGTGCCAGCAGCAAAGTCAAGGCAGAGGGTCAGCCCCAGCATTTT.

This chain uses TRBV29-1 with TRBJ1-2; 10 bases match TRBD1. Germline V gene data show CDR1 as SQVTM and CDR2 as ANQGSEA. V shed 6 bases and J 2 bases; nucleotides not matched to a gene: 3. CDR3 length: 13 residues. This CDR3 reads CSVGQGENYGYTF. CDR3 bases: TGCAGCGTCGGACAGGGGGAGAACTATGGCTACACCTTC.

The chain uses TRBV28 and TRBJ1-5, with TRBD1 as a possible D gene (5 bases). The length of the CDR3 is 13 residues. Germline-derived CDR1 and CDR2 are MDHEN and SYDVKM. V dropped 7 bases and J dropped 4 bases, with 11 bases sitting between them. As DNA, the CDR3 is TGTGCCAGCACCCTGGGACCAAATCAGCCCCAGCATTTT. It codes for CASTLGPNQPQHF.

The chain joins TRBV7-9 to TRBJ1-2; tentative D call: TRBD1 (6 bases). V lost 3 bases and J 5 bases, leaving 7 bases between the germline ends. Germline CDR1 is SEHNR and CDR2 is FQNEAQ (reference sequence). The CDR3 consists of 12 residues. CDR3 sequence (DNA): TGTGCCAGCAGCTTCGACAGGTATGGCTACACCTTC. This translates into CASSFDRYGYTF.

The chain combines TRBV5-1 with TRBJ2-3; 7 positions agree with TRBD2. After removal of 0 bases from V and 5 bases from J, the junction contained 6 bases not matched to a gene. Germline V gene sequence: CDR1 SGHRS, CDR2 YFSETQ. The CDR3 totals 15 residues. CDR3: CASSLGGGRRDTQYF. CDR3 bases: TGCGCCAGCAGCTTGGGGGGAGGGCGGAGAGATACGCAGTATTTT.

This rearrangement joins TRBV7-9 to TRBJ2-7; D tentatively reads TRBD1 or TRBD2 (6 bases each). Trimming took 5 bases from V and 2 from J, leaving 16 bases between them. This CDR3 has 15 amino acids. Germline values: CDR1 SEHNR, CDR2 FQNEAQ (reference sequence). The CDR3 spells CASSPAGHPPYEQYF. The CDR3 DNA sequence: TGTGCCAGCAGCCCTGCGGGACACCCCCCCTACGAGCAGTACTTC.

CDR3 nucleotide sequence: TGTGCCATCAGTCCTCTCCCTGTGGCGGGACTAGGGCAAGAGACCCAGTACTTC. Translated: CAISPLPVAGLGQETQYF. The chain combines TRBV10-3 with TRBJ2-5; TRBD2 aligns across 8 bases. V trimming: 5 bases; J trimming: 2 bases; junction bases outside the gene matches: 16. CDR3 length: 18 residues. CDR1 is ENHRY and CDR2 is SYGVKD in the germline V gene.

This sequence joins TRBV19 and TRBJ2-7, with 12 positions matching TRBD2. Germline CDR1 reads LNHDA; CDR2 reads SQIVND (reference sequence). CDR3 size: 16 residues. The trim removed 1 base at V and 0 bases at J, leaving 1 base unmatched. The chain's CDR3 is CASSIGTSGISYEQYF. The CDR3 nucleotides read TGTGCCAGTAGTATAGGGACTAGCGGGATCTCCTACGAGCAGTACTTC.

J is TRBJ2-1 and V is TRBV19; D gene uncertain. CDR3 length equals 15 residues. The germline V and J ends were trimmed by 3 bases and 4 bases, with 13 bases remaining between them. Germline assignment: CDR1 LNHDA and CDR2 SQIVND (reference sequence). The DNA for the CDR3 is TGTGCCAGTAGTATTAGCTGGGAAGTGTACAATGAGCAGTTCTTC. It codes for CASSISWEVYNEQFF.

The CDR3 region has the DNA TGTGCCAGCAGTTACGGCGGGGACTCTGGGGCCAACGTCCTGACTTTC. Protein sequence: CASSYGGDSGANVLTF. V is TRBV6-5 and J is TRBJ2-6; D possibly corresponds to TRBD2 (6 bases). The CDR3 spans 16 residues. The germline V gene encodes CDR1 MNHEY and CDR2 SVGAGI. Between the trimmed V and J ends, which lost 2 bases and 0 bases, there was a span of 8 bases.

The chain links TRBV4-1 to TRBJ1-2, with 7 bases fitting TRBD1. This CDR3 has 16 amino acids. V shed 4 bases, J shed 7 bases, and the junction held 15 bases outside the gene matches. Germline CDR1 and CDR2: MGHRA and YSYEKL. The CDR3 region is CASSRDPGQKASGYTF. The CDR3 DNA reads TGCGCCAGCAGCCGCGATCCGGGACAGAAGGCTTCTGGCTACACCTTC.

The V call is TRBV11-3, the J call TRBJ2-2, with D possibly matching TRBD2 (5 bases). The CDR3 is made up of 12 amino acids. The germline CDR1 and CDR2 sequences are SGHNT and YENEEA. V gave up 8 bases and J gave up 5 bases, with 9 bases separating them. CDR3 sequence reads: CASAGGTGELFF. For the CDR3, the DNA is TGTGCCAGCGCCGGAGGAACCGGGGAGCTGTTTTTT.

V usage is TRBV13 and J usage is TRBJ1-6, with a possible D match to TRBD1 (6 bases). CDR3 size: 14 residues. From germline, CDR1 is PRHDT and CDR2 FYEKMQ (reference sequence). The V gene lost 5 bases and the J gene lost 3 bases, with 8 bases spanning the gap. CDR3 in amino acids: CASSRQVYNSPLHF. The CDR3 region has the DNA TGTGCCAGCAGCCGACAGGTCTATAATTCACCCCTCCACTTT. Looking up the rest from reference TRBV13 and TRBJ1-6 gives the full variable domain: AAGVIQSPRHLIKEKRETATLKCYPIPRHDTVYWYQQGPGQDPQFLISFYEKMQSDKGSIPDRFSAQQFSDYHSELNMSSLELGDSALYFCASSRQVYNSPLHFGNGTRLTVT.